These 23 T cell receptor beta chains were sequenced from one sample in a study of blood T cells in healthy people across ages. A J-beta primer mix and a sample-barcoded 5' primer were used in a second PCR of about 7 to 12 cycles. TCRdb called the 5' RACE reads again in MiXCR, with one record for every CDR3 protein. The data show about 970,000 distinct CDR3 sequences, with around 54% seen just once and 20% to 25% held by the top ten. The specimen sequenced was blood. These receptor sequences come from a woman aged 60-70 years in good health.

This clonotype was seen ten or more times. The V gene is TRBV20-1, the J gene TRBJ2-7, with 14 nucleotides matching TRBD2. Germline CDR1 is DFQATT and CDR2 is SNEGSKA (reference sequence). This CDR3 is built from 15 residues. The CDR3: CRGEGTSGSPYEQYF. The CDR3 nucleotides read TGCAGAGGAGAGGGGACTAGCGGGAGTCCCTACGAGCAGTACTTC.

The chain uses TRBV13 and TRBJ1-2, with D uncertain. V lost 0 bases and J lost 6, with 14 bases in between. The CDR3 has 15 amino acids. In germline, CDR1 is PRHDT, CDR2 FYEKMQ (reference sequence). CDR3 nucleotides: TGTGCCAGCAGCTTAGGCCGGTTAGGGCCCCATGGCTACACCTTC. It is translated as CASSLGRLGPHGYTF. The complete variable domain, with remaining parts taken from reference TRBV13 and TRBJ1-2, reads AAGVIQSPRHLIKEKRETATLKCYPIPRHDTVYWYQQGPGQDPQFLISFYEKMQSDKGSIPDRFSAQQFSDYHSELNMSSLELGDSALYFCASSLGRLGPHGYTFGSGTRLTVV.

Only a few counts were recorded for this clonotype. The rearrangement joins TRBV27 to TRBJ2-4, with D perhaps TRBD1 (5 bases). Trimming removed 6 bases at V and 5 bases at J, with 20 bases between. The CDR3 totals 16 residues. CDR1 and CDR2 from the germline V gene are MNHEY and SMNVEV (reference sequence). The CDR3 sequence: CASRGWGRTTQNIQYF. DNA for the CDR3: TGTGCCAGCAGGGGATGGGGCAGGACAACCCAAAACATTCAGTACTTC.

This chain connects TRBV3-1 to TRBJ2-1; D unclear. CDR1 and CDR2 (germline): LGHDT, YNNKEL (reference sequence). The CDR3 is made up of 12 amino acids. Trimming took 4 bases from V and 9 from J, leaving 10 bases between them. The CDR3 nucleotides read TGTGCCAGCAGCCCCGAGGTCGCTGAGCAGTTCTTC. Residues: CASSPEVAEQFF.

The chain is built from TRBV7-2 and TRBJ1-2; D unclear. CDR1 and CDR2 from the germline V gene are SGHTA and FQGNSA. The CDR3 sequence is 15 residues long. Trimming took off 4 bases at V and 2 bases at J, with 14 bases between the two ends. The CDR3 DNA sequence: TGTGCCAGCAGCTATGGGGAAAAGAAGAACTATGGCTACACCTTC. As protein: CASSYGEKKNYGYTF.

The CDR3 here is CSPVLADYNEQFF. The CDR3 coding sequence is TGCAGCCCCGTACTAGCGGATTACAATGAGCAGTTCTTC. The rearrangement joins TRBV29-1 to TRBJ2-1; 8 bases are a match to TRBD2. Germline CDR1 and CDR2: SQVTM and ANQGSEA. The length of the CDR3 is 13 residues. After removal of 8 bases from V and 4 bases from J, the junction contained 7 bases not matched to a gene.

In this sample, this clonotype turned up many times. The chain employs TRBV25-1 and TRBJ2-5; 8 positions agree with TRBD1. Trimming at V came to 4 bases and at J to 5 bases, leaving 3 bases not matched to a gene. Germline loops: CDR1 MGHDK, CDR2 SYGVNS. This CDR3 spans 13 amino acids. CDR3 nucleotide sequence: TGTGCCAGCAGTGGACAGGGGTGGGAGACCCAGTACTTC. Protein sequence: CASSGQGWETQYF.

This clonotype turned up a few times. The chain is built from TRBV12-3 or TRBV12-4 and TRBJ1-4; weak D call: TRBD1 (5 bases). The CDR3 spans 14 residues. V was clipped by 4 bases and J by 6 bases, with 12 bases between them. The CDR3 reads CASSSLQGDEKLFF. The CDR3 nucleotides are TGTGCCAGCAGTTCCCTGCAGGGAGATGAAAAACTGTTTTTT.

V is TRBV6-5 and J is TRBJ2-7, with D unresolved. Trimming took 0 bases from V and 1 from J, leaving 7 bases between them. Germline V CDR1 and CDR2: MNHEY, SVGAGI. This CDR3 is built from 14 residues. For the CDR3, the DNA is TGTGCCAGCAGTTACTCAGACACTTCCTACGAGCAGTACTTC. As protein: CASSYSDTSYEQYF.

The V gene is TRBV28, the J gene TRBJ2-2; no definite D call. CDR3 length equals 13 residues. Germline CDR1 and CDR2: MDHEN and SYDVKM. Trimming removed 10 bases at V and 3 bases at J, with 12 bases between. Here the CDR3 reads CATVDGYTGELFF. The CDR3 DNA follows: TGTGCCACCGTCGACGGATACACCGGGGAGCTGTTTTTT.

This clonotype showed up many times. The V and J genes are TRBV12-3 or TRBV12-4 and TRBJ2-6; the D is unclear. Trimming cost V 6 bases and J 0 bases, with 6 bases left between them. The CDR3 totals 14 residues. The CDR3 DNA reads as TGTGCCAGCAGGCTATCCTCTGGGGCCAACGTCCTGACTTTC. This sequence encodes CASRLSSGANVLTF.

This clonotype has a handful of counts. The J gene is TRBJ2-5, the V gene TRBV3-1, with 11 bases fitting TRBD1. The ends lost 1 base at V and 12 bases at J; junction bases unmatched: 1. CDR1 and CDR2 (germline): LGHDT, YNNKEL (reference sequence). The CDR3 spans 12 residues. This chain's CDR3 is CASSQAGQGEYF. The CDR3 nucleotides are TGTGCCAGCAGCCAAGCGGGACAGGGGGAGTACTTC.

The chain joins TRBV27 to TRBJ1-6; the match to TRBD1 covers 7 bases. With V trimmed by 3 bases and J by 9 bases, 11 bases remained unmatched. There are 16 residues in the CDR3. Germline CDR1 is MNHEY and CDR2 is SMNVEV (reference sequence). The CDR3: CASSLRQGRSSSPLHF. In DNA, the CDR3 is TGTGCCAGCAGTTTGAGACAGGGACGAAGTAGTTCACCCCTCCACTTT.

The genes are TRBV5-6 and TRBJ1-2; 7 positions match TRBD1. CDR3 size: 15 residues. V was pared by 5 bases and J by 2 bases, with 9 bases of the junction left unmatched. The germline CDR1 and CDR2 sequences are SGHDT and YYEEEE. CDR3 nucleotide sequence: TGTGCCAGCAGGCTCGGACAGGTTGGAAACTATGGCTACACCTTC. It translates to CASRLGQVGNYGYTF. Full variable domain (remainder filled in from reference TRBV5-6 and TRBJ1-2): DAGVTQSPTHLIKTRGQQVTLRCSPKSGHDTVSWYQQALGQGPQFIFQYYEEEERQRGNFPDRFSGHQFPNYSSELNVNALLLGDSALYLCASRLGQVGNYGYTFGSGTRLTVV.

Only one count was recorded for this clonotype. V usage is TRBV27 and J usage is TRBJ1-6; tentatively, D is TRBD1 (5 bases). Looked up from germline, CDR1 is MNHEY and CDR2 is SMNVEV (reference sequence). CDR3 length equals 15 residues. V lost 2 bases, J lost 5 bases, and 10 bases lay in between. CDR3 sequence reads: CASSLGRQNNSPLHF. The CDR3 DNA sequence: TGTGCCAGCAGTTTAGGGCGACAGAATAATTCACCCCTCCACTTT.

In its sample, this clonotype was seen a few times. The chain joins TRBV20-1 to TRBJ2-5; 11 bases align to TRBD2. The CDR3 sequence is 17 residues long. Trimming cost V 0 bases and J 11 bases; bases outside gene matches: 17. Germline V gene lookup returns CDR1 DFQATT and CDR2 SNEGSKA (reference sequence). The CDR3 protein is CSARDSTSGSHRGEQYF. CDR3 in DNA: TGCAGTGCTAGAGATTCTACTAGCGGGAGCCACAGAGGAGAGCAGTACTTC.

The V call is TRBV24-1, the J call TRBJ2-1; TRBD2 agrees at 10 bases. This CDR3 has 14 amino acids. V shed 10 bases, J shed 5 bases, and the junction held 7 bases outside the gene matches. Germline CDR1 is KGHDR and CDR2 is SFDVKD. The CDR3 loop is CATALAGADNEQFF. The CDR3 DNA follows: TGTGCCACGGCCCTAGCGGGAGCCGACAATGAGCAGTTCTTC.

This chain links TRBV29-1 with TRBJ2-7; TRBD2 matches 9 bases. CDR1 SQVTM and CDR2 ANQGSEA come from the germline V gene. Germline trimming cut 4 bases from V and 2 bases from J; bases unmatched to any gene: 9. This CDR3 contains 15 residues. DNA for the CDR3: TGCAGCGTTGGCCGCGGAGCGGGAGGACCCTACGAGCAGTACTTC. Amino acids: CSVGRGAGGPYEQYF.

The CDR3 sequence: CASSPEGAHTEAFF. The CDR3, as DNA: TGTGCCAGCAGCCCCGAGGGGGCACACACTGAAGCTTTCTTT. This rearrangement joins TRBV7-9 to TRBJ1-1; 7 bases agree with TRBD1. The V segment lost 5 bases and the J segment 3 bases; nucleotides outside the gene matches: 6. This CDR3 region has 14 residues. The V gene's germline CDR1 is SEHNR and CDR2 FQNEAQ (reference sequence).

The J gene is TRBJ2-7, the V gene TRBV5-5; 9 bases agree with TRBD1. CDR3 length equals 16 residues. The ends lost 5 bases at V and 2 bases at J; junction bases unmatched: 11. Germline CDR1 SGHKS, CDR2 YYEKEE (reference sequence). CDR3 nucleotides: TGTGCCAGCAGAGACCCCATCCGGGACAGGGCCTACGAGCAGTACTTC. Protein: CASRDPIRDRAYEQYF.

On this clonotype itself: With a much larger clone just one base away, this may be a read error. V and J are TRBV20-1 and TRBJ2-7, with a possible D match to TRBD1 (5 bases). CDR3 length equals 14 residues. The ends were cut back, 8 bases at V and 7 bases at J, with 24 bases in the middle. CDR1 DFQATT and CDR2 SNEGSKA come from the germline V gene (reference sequence). The CDR3 region has the DNA TGCAGTACTGGAAACCATTGGGTCCAGGGTGAGCAGTACTTC. It encodes CSTGNHWVQGEQYF.

The gene calls are TRBV7-9 and TRBJ2-7, with D possibly being TRBD1 or TRBD2 (5 bases each). V dropped 4 bases and J dropped 1 base, with 17 bases sitting between them. Germline V gene lookup returns CDR1 SEHNR and CDR2 FQNEAQ (reference sequence). The CDR3 is 16 amino acids. The CDR3 bases are TGTGCCAGCAGCTACACCTCCGGGACGGATTCCTACGAGCAGTACTTC. Protein sequence: CASSYTSGTDSYEQYF.

The V gene is TRBV7-9, the J gene TRBJ2-5; D call uncertain. CDR1 and CDR2 (germline): SEHNR, FQNEAQ (reference sequence). The V end was cut by 5 bases, the J end by 5 bases, with 12 bases between. This CDR3 comprises 13 residues. The CDR3 region is CASSPARAETQYF. The CDR3 DNA is TGTGCCAGCAGCCCTGCTAGGGCTGAGACCCAGTACTTC.